This T cell receptor (beta chain) is from a study of shared clonotypes between healthy human individuals. The germline V gene encodes CDR1 SGDLS and CDR2 YYNGEE. With V trimmed by 3 bases and J by 5 bases, 6 bases remained unmatched. CDR3 length: 14 residues. Sorted-subset replicate PCR reactions contained roughly 200 ng DNA, corresponding to some 30,000 T cell genomes. Generated by immunoSEQ multiplex PCR, the TCRdb table keeps only in-frame clones and is missing some. The sample yields around 580,000 clones, 98% seen once. Study-level results: Some clonotypes were shared by all four sorted-subset donors, while others were not shared. The non-shared ones had lower generation probabilities than the shared ones. Rarefaction indicated that sorted-subset sequencing remained incomplete although depth was large.

This clone was seen only once. Its antigen is unknown. Cells designated naive CD8 were CD45RO-negative and were positively selected for CCR7, with terminally differentiated effector memory CD45RA+ cells excluded. This receptor was obtained from a man aged 25 to 40 in good health. Input material: naive CD8+ T cells sorted from blood. The chain has TRBV9 and TRBJ2-7, with 9 bases aligning to TRBD2. The CDR3 nucleotides are TGTGCCAGCAGCGGTAGCGGGAGTGGGAACGAGCAGTACTTC. It translates to CASSGSGSGNEQYF.